This passage covers 6 T cell receptor beta chains from one sample sequenced in a study of shared T cell receptors in the human thymus. Only in-frame clones appear in the TCRdb table, and some are missing; sequencing was by immunoSEQ multiplex PCR. The table shows roughly 560,000 clones, with 78% occurring only once. The sample was also reused in another study, on human thymus T cells.

The sequencing input was thymocytes. These receptors were collected from a boy under three years old with a congenital heart defect.

V usage is TRBV29-1 and J usage is TRBJ2-3; possibly TRBD1 for D (6 bases). CDR1 is SQVTM, CDR2 ANQGSEA, per germline. The CDR3 is 16 amino acids. Trimming took 6 bases from V and 0 from J, leaving 19 bases between them. The DNA for the CDR3 is TGCAGCGTCGCAATGGGGGACACGACTAGCACAGATACGCAGTATTTT. This sequence encodes CSVAMGDTTSTDTQYF.

The chain has TRBV28 and TRBJ1-3; 10 nucleotides align to TRBD1. The CDR3 contains 16 residues. After removal of 8 bases from V and 2 bases from J, the junction contained 9 bases not matched to a gene. CDR1 and CDR2 (germline): MDHEN, SYDVKM. CDR3 sequence: CASQGPTGGAGNTIYF. The CDR3 nucleotides are TGTGCCAGCCAGGGTCCGACAGGGGGCGCTGGAAACACCATATATTTT.

The genes are TRBV27 and TRBJ1-4; D remains ambiguous. Between the trimmed V and J ends, which lost 4 bases and 3 bases, there was a span of 9 bases. The CDR3 spans 14 residues. The germline V gene has CDR1 MNHEY and CDR2 SMNVEV (reference sequence). CDR3 coding DNA: TGTGCCAGCAGTTCAAGGGAGGCTAATGAAAAACTGTTTTTT. Its protein is CASSSREANEKLFF.

The rearrangement uses TRBV29-1 and TRBJ2-5, with no clear D. The V gene lost 6 bases and the J gene lost 2 bases, with 13 bases spanning the gap. Germline CDR1 and CDR2: SQVTM and ANQGSEA. The CDR3 covers 13 residues. The CDR3 sequence is CSVGRLAQETQYF. In DNA form, the CDR3 reads TGCAGCGTGGGCCGCTTGGCGCAAGAGACCCAGTACTTC.

Points on this clone: The same CDR3 can be traced to other DNA sequences in this sample. The CDR3 loop is CSVRRVFLETQYF. In DNA form, the CDR3 reads TGCAGCGTGAGGCGTGTGTTTTTGGAGACCCAGTACTTC. The chain has TRBV29-1 and TRBJ2-5; D remains ambiguous. The CDR3 has 13 residues. The germline V and J ends were trimmed by 6 bases and 5 bases, with 16 bases remaining between them. The germline V gene encodes CDR1 SQVTM and CDR2 ANQGSEA. The full variable domain, in which reference TRBV29-1 and TRBJ2-5 provide the parts outside the CDR3, is SAVISQKPSRDICQRGTSLTIQCQVDSQVTMMFWYRQQPGQSLTLIATANQGSEATYESGFVIDKFPISRPNLTFSTLTVSNMSPEDSSIYLCSVRRVFLETQYFGPGTRLLVL.

The chain couples TRBV18 to TRBJ2-7; D unclear. CDR3 length equals 13 residues. Germline CDR1 and CDR2: KGHSH and LQKENI. V was clipped by 1 base and J by 2 bases, with 6 bases between them. The CDR3 DNA reads TGTGCCAGCTCACCACGCTCTACCTACGAGCAGTACTTC. Its translation is CASSPRSTYEQYF. The complete variable domain, with remaining parts taken from reference TRBV18 and TRBJ2-7, reads NAGVMQNPRHLVRRRGQEARLRCSPMKGHSHVYWYRQLPEEGLKFMVYLQKENIIDESGMPKERFSAEFPKEGPSILRIQQVVRGDSAAYFCASSPRSTYEQYFGPGTRLTVT.